This TCR beta chain was profiled in a study of molecular identifiers for immune sequencing clone quantification. The study's findings and limits: Among some 1.1 million naive cells, spiked Jurkat TCR RNA from a single cell was reportedly detectable.

About this clonotype itself: The target antigen is unknown.

CD8+CD4-CCR7+CD45RA+ cells were sorted as naive CD8 T cells. TCRdb processed the PCR reads anew with MiXCR; each CDR3 protein has one entry. Of approximately 680,000 distinct CDR3 sequences in the sample, roughly 23% were seen once. The clonotype originates from a human donor in good health. Some libraries in this study had Jurkat cell RNA spiked in. The specimen sequenced was naive CD8+ T cells from blood, with Jurkat cell RNA spiked in. Subset noted: FACS-sorted CD8+CD4-CCR7+CD45RA+ naive T cells.

CDR3 loop: CASSAWGTIQTQYF. As DNA, the CDR3 is TGTGCCAGCAGCGCATGGGGAACTATTCAGACCCAGTACTTC. The genes are TRBV27 and TRBJ2-5; no definite D call. Looked up from germline, CDR1 is MNHEY and CDR2 is SMNVEV (reference sequence). V gave up 6 bases and J gave up 6 bases, with 17 bases separating them. This CDR3 has 14 residues.